Presented here are 18 T cell receptor beta chains from one specimen sequenced in a study of blood T cell repertoires in COVID-19 (TCRdb year 2020). Receptor amplification or capture employed the immunoSEQ multiplex PCR assay. As stored in TCRdb, this immuneACCESS dataset retains in-frame rearrangements with V and J assigned. A fraction of the clones does not appear; measured against another copy, unresolved V genes explain less than half of the discrepancy, and the remainder lacks a known reason. The sample table lists some 360,000 clones, roughly nine tenths of them with a count of one. Clones ranked in the top ten supply about 3.9% of the sample. The sequencing sample was made of peripheral blood. The receptors shown here come from a woman aged 60-75 years with COVID-19, enrolled during active disease.

This chain connects TRBV28 to TRBJ1-2; D is ambiguous. V lost 3 bases and J 4 bases, leaving 6 bases between the germline ends. CDR1 is MDHEN and CDR2 is SYDVKM in the germline V gene. The CDR3 has 12 residues. CDR3 coding DNA: TGTGCCAGCAGTTTGAACGGCTATGGCTACACCTTC. It specifies CASSLNGYGYTF.

This clone was observed a single time. This chain connects TRBV27 to TRBJ1-1, with 7 positions matching TRBD1. The CDR3 spans 16 residues. From germline, CDR1 is MNHEY and CDR2 SMNVEV (reference sequence). With V trimmed by 3 bases and J by 1 base, 8 bases remained unmatched. In DNA, the CDR3 is TGTGCCAGCAGTTTCGGCAGGGGGTCCGGGAACACTGAAGCTTTCTTT. This translates into CASSFGRGSGNTEAFF.

This sequence joins TRBV18 and TRBJ2-3; 11 bases are a match to TRBD1. V was clipped by 3 bases and J by 6 bases; unmatched bases: 11. The CDR3 runs to 17 residues. CDR1 and CDR2 from the germline V gene are KGHSH and LQKENI. The CDR3 protein is CASSPSPGQGVFDTQYF. For the CDR3, the DNA is TGTGCCAGCTCACCCTCCCCGGGACAGGGGGTTTTTGATACGCAGTATTTT.

This chain connects TRBV10-2 to TRBJ1-5; 7 bases map to TRBD1. Trimming took 10 bases from V and 5 from J; bases not matched to a gene: 23. The CDR3 is made up of 18 amino acids. The germline V gene has CDR1 WSHSY and CDR2 SAAADI. The CDR3 coding sequence is TGCGCCAACCAACCACGGGGACAGCTAAAGGACCGCGATCAGCCCCAGCATTTT. It yields the protein CANQPRGQLKDRDQPQHF.

The rearrangement links TRBV27 to TRBJ2-7; 7 bases align to TRBD1. Germline CDR1 reads MNHEY; CDR2 reads SMNVEV (reference sequence). Trimming removed 3 bases from V and 4 bases from J; junction bases left unmatched: 6. The CDR3 extends over 14 amino acids. For the CDR3, the DNA is TGTGCCAGCAGTTTCTCCGGGACAGCTTACGAGCAGTACTTC. Translation: CASSFSGTAYEQYF.

V usage is TRBV4-2 and J usage is TRBJ2-3, with TRBD2 matching 11 bases. CDR1 and CDR2 from the germline V gene are LGHNA and YNFKEQ. This CDR3 comprises 17 residues. The V and J ends lost 0 bases and 2 bases, in that order; junction bases with no gene match: 4. As DNA, the CDR3 is TGTGCCAGCAGCCAAGATTCTAGCGGGGGGTTCACAGATACGCAGTATTTT. It codes for CASSQDSSGGFTDTQYF.

The CDR3 here is CASRNDRYDYGYTF. DNA of the CDR3: TGTGCCAGCAGAAACGACAGGTACGACTATGGCTACACCTTC. The rearrangement joins TRBV28 to TRBJ1-2; D might be TRBD1 (6 bases). The CDR3 is made up of 14 amino acids. Per germline, CDR1 MDHEN and CDR2 SYDVKM. With 6 bases removed from V and 3 bases from J, the gap between germline ends came to 14 bases.

A word on this clone: Other DNA sequences of this sample code for an identical CDR3. The chain carries TRBV12-3 or TRBV12-4 and TRBJ1-1; a weak D match, TRBD1 (6 bases). This CDR3 region has 13 residues. The germline V and J ends were trimmed by 5 bases and 1 base, with 8 bases remaining between them. The CDR3 nucleotides read TGTGCCAGCAGTCGACAGGAGAACACTGAAGCTTTCTTT. Translated: CASSRQENTEAFF.

V gene TRBV3-1 (or the pseudogene TRBV3-2) combines with J gene TRBJ1-1, with a tentative D call TRBD1 (5 bases). This CDR3 has 13 residues. Germline V gene lookup returns CDR1 LGHDT and CDR2 YNNKEL (reference sequence). Deletions cut 3 bases from V and 11 bases from J, with 16 bases between. The DNA for the CDR3 is TGTGCCAGCAGCCAGTTGGAATCGGAGGGGGCTTTCTTT. It specifies CASSQLESEGAFF.

The rearrangement links TRBV28 to TRBJ2-4; 9 bases agree with TRBD2. The V segment lost 6 bases and the J segment 8 bases; nucleotides outside the gene matches: 14. This CDR3 contains 16 residues. Germline V gives CDR1 MDHEN, CDR2 SYDVKM. For the CDR3, the DNA is TGTGCCAGCAGGAATAAGCGGGGGGCGGGTATAGACATTCAGTACTTC. Its protein product is CASRNKRGAGIDIQYF.

The chain is built from TRBV9 and TRBJ2-3; weak D call: TRBD2 (6 bases). The germline CDR1 and CDR2 sequences are SGDLS and YYNGEE. The length of the CDR3 is 15 residues. Trimming shortened V by 3 bases and J by 4 bases, and 15 bases separated the two germline ends. Here the CDR3 DNA reads TGTGCCAGCAGCGGATGGACCGGGGGAGCAGATACGCAGTATTTT. It encodes CASSGWTGGADTQYF.

The chain combines TRBV5-4 with TRBJ2-7; a possible D gene is TRBD1 (6 bases). This CDR3 spans 15 amino acids. Trimming shortened V by 1 base and J by 4 bases, and 15 bases separated the two germline ends. Germline assignment: CDR1 SGHNT and CDR2 YYREEE (reference sequence). CDR3 sequence (DNA): TGTGCCAGCAGCTTGACCTCAGGACAGACTTACGAGCAGTACTTC. Translation: CASSLTSGQTYEQYF. The full variable domain, its missing parts supplied by reference TRBV5-4 and TRBJ2-7, is ETGVTQSPTHLIKTRGQQVTLRCSSQSGHNTVSWYQQALGQGPQFIFQYYREEENGRGNFPPRFSGLQFPNYSSELNVNALELDDSALYLCASSLTSGQTYEQYFGPGTRLTVT.

The chain links TRBV4-1 to TRBJ1-3, with D unresolved. Germline V CDR1 and CDR2: MGHRA, YSYEKL. The V gene lost 2 bases and the J gene lost 4 bases, with 9 bases spanning the gap. This CDR3 has 14 amino acids. CDR3 in amino acids: CASSQQAAGNTIYF. Here the CDR3 DNA reads TGCGCCAGCAGCCAACAGGCCGCCGGAAACACCATATATTTT.

The chain recombines TRBV2 with TRBJ1-2; D unresolved. The CDR3 loop spans 13 amino acids. Germline CDR1 and CDR2: SNHLY and FYNNEI. Trimming shortened V by 1 base and J by 8 bases, and 11 bases separated the two germline ends. The CDR3 loop is CASSEGSGRGYTF. DNA of the CDR3: TGTGCCAGCAGTGAAGGCAGTGGTCGCGGCTACACCTTC.

V gene TRBV7-8 combines with J gene TRBJ1-2; no reliable D call. V was pared by 1 base and J by 1 base, with 7 bases between. CDR3 length: 14 residues. CDR1 is SGHVS, CDR2 FQNEAQ, per germline. For the CDR3, the DNA is TGTGCCAGCAGCTTAGACAGCCTTAACTATGGCTACACCTTC. Translated: CASSLDSLNYGYTF.

This clone was recorded once. This chain joins TRBV7-6 and TRBJ1-5; 9 bases match TRBD1. Germline CDR1 and CDR2: SGHVS and FNYEAQ. The CDR3 totals 19 residues. Trimming took 5 bases from V and 0 from J; bases not matched to a gene: 14. The DNA of the CDR3 is TGTGCCAGCAGCCCCACAGGGGGCCTTCCACCTTTTAGCAATCAGCCCCAGCATTTT. It codes for CASSPTGGLPPFSNQPQHF.

This clone has just one count. The chain carries TRBV14 and TRBJ2-7, with a possible D match to TRBD1 (6 bases). CDR3 length equals 17 residues. Germline CDR1 reads SGHDN; CDR2 reads FVKESK. V lost 1 base, J lost 2 bases, and 18 bases lay in between. This chain's CDR3 is CASSQVFSSAGAYEQYF. In DNA form, the CDR3 reads TGTGCCAGCAGCCAAGTTTTTTCTTCTGCAGGGGCCTACGAGCAGTACTTC.

The gene calls are TRBV2 and TRBJ1-2; a possible D gene is TRBD1 (5 bases). V lost 3 bases, J lost 7 bases, and 15 bases lay in between. The CDR3 is 14 residues long. From germline, CDR1 is SNHLY and CDR2 FYNNEI. CDR3 sequence reads: CASSDGSGALGYTF. As DNA, the CDR3 is TGTGCCAGCAGTGACGGTAGCGGGGCTCTTGGCTACACCTTC.